This T cell receptor beta chain was obtained from a study of STAT5B mutations in CD4+ large granular lymphocyte leukemia. In the authors' methods: Lowest detectable productive clonotype frequency was 2.59 x 10-5. The protocol was immunoSEQ multiplex PCR, while the TCRdb copy is restricted to in-frame clones and leaves out a portion. For V, J and clone size, that table is used; D and trimming come from the DNA. The data hold around 30,000 clones, with over 60% observed a single time. The study's findings and limits: Without putative leukemic clones, patient CD4-sorted repertoires remained more clonal than healthy CD4+ repertoires. Compared with healthy controls (2/35), patient top clones favored TRBV06 (8/27). Main leukemic clonotypes were patient-specific, but more than 20% appeared at low frequency elsewhere.

A word on this clone: As yet, its antigen is unknown.

This CDR3 has 15 residues. V was clipped by 3 bases and J by 0 bases, with 10 bases between them. CDR1 is SGDLS, CDR2 YYNGEE, per germline. The chain uses TRBV9 and TRBJ1-3; a weak D match, TRBD1 (5 bases). Material for sequencing was CD4+ T cells from blood buffy coats. This sequence was found in a human donor in good health. For the CDR3, the DNA is TGTGCCAGCAGCGAACCGGGACGCTCTGGAAACACCATATATTTT. It translates to CASSEPGRSGNTIYF.